This TCR beta chain appears in the sequencing data of a study of CD4 T cells in relation to SARS-CoV-2 and coronaviruses. Germline values: CDR1 MNHEY, CDR2 SMNVEV (reference sequence). The V and J ends lost 6 bases and 1 base, in that order; junction bases with no gene match: 16. This CDR3 contains 20 residues. Before the COVID-19 pandemic, during about 2010-2018, CD4+ T cells were taken from unexposed donors. CD4+ T cells were isolated from the cells after nine to eleven days of culture. Points on this clone: Its antigen is undetermined.

The data were produced by immunoSEQ multiplex PCR, yet TCRdb's version contains in-frame clones alone and is incomplete. The sample contains around 22,000 clones, around 80% of which appear only once. The J gene is TRBJ2-6, the V gene TRBV27, with 9 positions matching TRBD2. This receptor was identified in a human donor in good health. Input material: CD4+ T cells from PBMCs, cultured in vitro. CDR3 sequence (DNA): TGTGCCAGCAGCCTGCCACTCTCAGCGGGAGGACGTTCTGGGGCCAACGTCCTGACTTTC. Its protein is CASSLPLSAGGRSGANVLTF.